The T cell receptor beta chain under discussion was sequenced for a study of cytomegalovirus exposure and HLA in healthy donors. This CDR3 contains 12 residues. Germline V gives CDR1 SGDLS, CDR2 YYNGEE. PCR amplification relied on 60 Vbeta primers (plus 13 Jbeta primers). Sequencing used immunoSEQ multiplex PCR; TCRdb keeps in-frame clones, though not all of them. The table shows approximately 110,000 clones, with about four fifths occurring only once. Regarding this clone: At one boundary the junction diverges from the germline segment, which might be a read error.

The sequencing input was PBMCs. This TCR was sampled from a man aged 25 to 40 in good health and CMV-seropositive. The V call is TRBV9, the J call TRBJ1-2, with unresolved D. The DNA of the CDR3 is TGTGCCAGCAGCCCAGCGAGGAGTGGCTACCCCTTC. Amino acids: CASSPARSGYPF. Looking up the rest from reference TRBV9 and TRBJ1-2 gives the full variable domain: DSGVTQTPKHLITATGQRVTLRCSPRSGDLSVYWYQQSLDQGLQFLIQYYNGEERAKGNILERFSAQQFPDLHSELNLSSLELGDSALYFCASSPARSGYPFGSGTRLTVV.